Shown below are 5 T cell receptor beta chains from a single sample sequenced in a study of human T cells and chemical hapten exposure. TCRdb reanalysed the RACE reads using MiXCR and keeps one entry per CDR3 protein. Of about 380,000 distinct CDR3 sequences in the sample, 4.5% to 6% were seen once. Time point of the sample: pre-sensitization, week 0. Treatment reported: therapeutic diphenylcyclopropenone sensitization with weekly scalp DPC. The sample was whole blood, taken in connection with sensitization to the hapten diphenylcyclopropenone (DPC). The receptors were sampled from a woman aged 50 to 60 with alopecia areata. Some clones in this sample may be carry-over from other donors' samples.

V is TRBV20-1 and J is TRBJ1-5, with D uncertain. Trimming cost V 3 bases and J 3 bases, with 12 bases left between them. In germline, CDR1 is DFQATT, CDR2 SNEGSKA (reference sequence). This CDR3 spans 14 amino acids. CDR3 in amino acids: CSASEGRNNQPQHF. Written as DNA, the CDR3 is TGCAGTGCTAGCGAAGGGCGTAACAATCAGCCCCAGCATTTT.

The table lists this clonotype with a few counts. The chain employs TRBV2 and TRBJ1-6; no definite D call. CDR1 SNHLY and CDR2 FYNNEI come from the germline V gene. The germline V and J ends were trimmed by 3 bases and 10 bases, with 4 bases remaining between them. CDR3 length: 11 amino acids. CDR3 nucleotides: TGTGCCAGCAGTGATCAGTCACCCCTCCACTTT. Translation gives CASSDQSPLHF.

This clonotype was seen a few times. The chain uses TRBV12-3 or TRBV12-4 and TRBJ2-7; 14 bases align to TRBD2. V lost 6 bases and J lost 1; bases outside the gene matches: 11. CDR3 length: 18 amino acids. DNA for the CDR3: TGTGCCAGCAGCTGGGGCGACGGACTAGCGGGAGGTTCCTACGAGCAGTACTTC. The encoded protein is CASSWGDGLAGGSYEQYF.

The chain combines TRBV20-1 with TRBJ2-3; D is tentatively TRBD1 or TRBD2 (5 bases each). The germline V gene has CDR1 DFQATT and CDR2 SNEGSKA (reference sequence). The CDR3 has 16 residues. The V end was cut by 0 bases, the J end by 1 base, with 14 bases between. In DNA, the CDR3 is TGCAGTGCTAGAGAGGAGTGGGGGAAGGGCACAGATACGCAGTATTTT. This encodes CSAREEWGKGTDTQYF.

The CDR3 loop is CSVERTDPVNNQPQHF. The CDR3 nucleotides read TGCAGCGTTGAACGGACGGACCCCGTGAACAATCAGCCCCAGCATTTT. The chain uses TRBV29-1 and TRBJ1-5; D not resolved. V lost 2 bases to trimming and J lost 3 bases, with 17 bases between them. Germline CDR1 is SQVTM and CDR2 is ANQGSEA. The CDR3 consists of 16 residues. Full variable domain (remainder filled in from reference TRBV29-1 and TRBJ1-5): SAVISQKPSRDICQRGTSLTIQCQVDSQVTMMFWYRQQPGQSLTLIATANQGSEATYESGFVIDKFPISRPNLTFSTLTVSNMSPEDSSIYLCSVERTDPVNNQPQHFGDGTRLSIL.